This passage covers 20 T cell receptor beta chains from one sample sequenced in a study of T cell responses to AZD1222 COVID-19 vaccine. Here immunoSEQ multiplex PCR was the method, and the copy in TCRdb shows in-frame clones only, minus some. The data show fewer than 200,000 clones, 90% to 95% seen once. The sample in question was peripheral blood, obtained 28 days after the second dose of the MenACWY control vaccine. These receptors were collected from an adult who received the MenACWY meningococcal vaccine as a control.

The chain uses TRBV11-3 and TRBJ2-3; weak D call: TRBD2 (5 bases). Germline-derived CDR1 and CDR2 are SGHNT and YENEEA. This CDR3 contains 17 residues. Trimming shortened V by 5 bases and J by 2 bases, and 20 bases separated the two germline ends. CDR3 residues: CASSPRFSAISTDTQYF. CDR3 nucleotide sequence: TGTGCCAGCAGCCCGCGGTTTAGCGCAATTTCCACAGATACGCAGTATTTT. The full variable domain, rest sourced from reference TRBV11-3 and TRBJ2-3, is EAGVVQSPRYKIIEKKQPVAFWCNPISGHNTLYWYLQNLGQGPELLIRYENEEAVDDSQLPKDRFSAERLKGVDSTLKIQPAELGDSAVYLCASSPRFSAISTDTQYFGPGTRLTVL.

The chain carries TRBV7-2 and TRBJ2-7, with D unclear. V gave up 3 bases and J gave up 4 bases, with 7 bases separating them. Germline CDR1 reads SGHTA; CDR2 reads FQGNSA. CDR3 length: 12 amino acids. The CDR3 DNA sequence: TGTGCCAGCAGCTTTACAGCTTACGAGCAGTACTTC. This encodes CASSFTAYEQYF.

CDR3 coding DNA: TGTGCCAGCAGCGTAGTGGGGGGCGGCCTCCAGGAGACCCAGTACTTC. Translation gives CASSVVGGGLQETQYF. The rearrangement uses TRBV9 and TRBJ2-5; D may match TRBD1 or TRBD2 (6 bases each). V lost 0 bases and J 5 bases, leaving 17 bases between the germline ends. Germline CDR1 is SGDLS and CDR2 is YYNGEE. The CDR3 length is 16 residues.

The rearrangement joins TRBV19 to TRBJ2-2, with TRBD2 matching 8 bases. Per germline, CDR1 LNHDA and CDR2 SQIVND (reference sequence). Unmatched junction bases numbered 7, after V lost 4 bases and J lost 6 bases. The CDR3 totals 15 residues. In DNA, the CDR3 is TGTGCCAGTAGTACCTCTCCCGGGAGGGCCGGGGAGCTGTTTTTT. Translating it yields CASSTSPGRAGELFF.

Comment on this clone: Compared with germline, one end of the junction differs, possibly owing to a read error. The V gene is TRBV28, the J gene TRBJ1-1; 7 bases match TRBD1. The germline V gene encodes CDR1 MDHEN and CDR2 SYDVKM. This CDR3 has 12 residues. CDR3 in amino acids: CASSSAGTASPF. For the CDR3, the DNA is TGTGCCAGCAGTTCCGCCGGGACAGCCTCACCCTTT.

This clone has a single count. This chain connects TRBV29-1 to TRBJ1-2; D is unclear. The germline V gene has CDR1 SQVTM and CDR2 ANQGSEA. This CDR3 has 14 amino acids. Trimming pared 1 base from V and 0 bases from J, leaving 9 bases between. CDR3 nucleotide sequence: TGCAGCGTTGAAGGTACATCCGCTAACTATGGCTACACCTTC. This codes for CSVEGTSANYGYTF.

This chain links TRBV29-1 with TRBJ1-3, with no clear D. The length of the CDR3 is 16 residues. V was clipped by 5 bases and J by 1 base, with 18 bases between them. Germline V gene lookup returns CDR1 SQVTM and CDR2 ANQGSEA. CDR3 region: CSVRKFSKGSGNTIYF. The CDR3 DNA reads TGCAGCGTTCGCAAATTCTCAAAGGGATCTGGAAACACCATATATTTT.

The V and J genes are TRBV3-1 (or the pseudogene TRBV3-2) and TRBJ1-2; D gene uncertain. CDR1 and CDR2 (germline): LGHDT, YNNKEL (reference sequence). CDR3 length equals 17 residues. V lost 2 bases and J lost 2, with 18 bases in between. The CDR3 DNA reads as TGTGCCAGCAGCCAAAACGGGCAGCCTGCGAGAAACTATGGCTACACCTTC. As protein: CASSQNGQPARNYGYTF.

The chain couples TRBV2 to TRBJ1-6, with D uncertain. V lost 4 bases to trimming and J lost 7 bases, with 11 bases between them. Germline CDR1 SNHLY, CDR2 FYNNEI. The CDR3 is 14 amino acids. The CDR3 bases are TGTGCCAGCAGTGGCGGAAGCTGGAATTCACCCCTCCACTTT. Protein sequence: CASSGGSWNSPLHF.

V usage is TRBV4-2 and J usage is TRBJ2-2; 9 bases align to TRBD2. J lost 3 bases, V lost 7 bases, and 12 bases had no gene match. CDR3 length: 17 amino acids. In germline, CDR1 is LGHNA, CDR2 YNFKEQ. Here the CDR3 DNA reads TGTGCCAGCACCCGGGGTAGCGGGAGTCGCGACACCGGGGAGCTGTTTTTT. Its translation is CASTRGSGSRDTGELFF.

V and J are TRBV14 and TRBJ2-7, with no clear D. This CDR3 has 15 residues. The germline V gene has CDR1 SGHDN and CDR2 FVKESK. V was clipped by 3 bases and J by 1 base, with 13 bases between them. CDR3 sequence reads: CASSHPPALSYEQYF. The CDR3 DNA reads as TGTGCCAGCAGCCATCCACCCGCACTGTCCTACGAGCAGTACTTC.

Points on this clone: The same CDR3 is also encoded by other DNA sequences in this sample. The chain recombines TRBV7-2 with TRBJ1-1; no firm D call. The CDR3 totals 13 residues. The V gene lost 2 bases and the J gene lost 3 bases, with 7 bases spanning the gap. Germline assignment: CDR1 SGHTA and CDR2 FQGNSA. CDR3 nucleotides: TGTGCCAGCAGCTTATCACGAGACACTGAAGCTTTCTTT. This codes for CASSLSRDTEAFF.

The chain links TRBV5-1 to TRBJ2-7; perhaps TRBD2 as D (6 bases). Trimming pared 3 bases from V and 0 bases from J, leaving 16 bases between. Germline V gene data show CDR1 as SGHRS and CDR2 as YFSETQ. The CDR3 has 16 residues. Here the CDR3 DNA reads TGCGCCAGCAGCTCGACCTGGGGGGTAAGCTCCTACGAGCAGTACTTC. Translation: CASSSTWGVSSYEQYF.

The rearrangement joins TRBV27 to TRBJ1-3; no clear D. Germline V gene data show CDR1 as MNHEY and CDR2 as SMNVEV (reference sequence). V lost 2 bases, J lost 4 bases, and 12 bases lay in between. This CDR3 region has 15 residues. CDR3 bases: TGTGCCAGCAGTTTAACGAACAGCTACGGAAACACCATATATTTT. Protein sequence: CASSLTNSYGNTIYF.

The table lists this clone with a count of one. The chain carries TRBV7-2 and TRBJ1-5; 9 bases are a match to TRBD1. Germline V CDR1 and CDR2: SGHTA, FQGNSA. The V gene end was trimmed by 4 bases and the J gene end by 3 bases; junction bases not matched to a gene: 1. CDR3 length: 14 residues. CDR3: CASSWTGDNQPQHF. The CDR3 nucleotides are TGTGCCAGCAGCTGGACAGGGGACAATCAGCCCCAGCATTTT. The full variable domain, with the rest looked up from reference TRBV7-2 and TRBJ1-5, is GAGVSQSPSNKVTEKGKDVELRCDPISGHTALYWYRQSLGQGLEFLIYFQGNSAPDKSGLPSDRFSAERTGGSVSTLTIQRTQQEDSAVYLCASSWTGDNQPQHFGDGTRLSIL.

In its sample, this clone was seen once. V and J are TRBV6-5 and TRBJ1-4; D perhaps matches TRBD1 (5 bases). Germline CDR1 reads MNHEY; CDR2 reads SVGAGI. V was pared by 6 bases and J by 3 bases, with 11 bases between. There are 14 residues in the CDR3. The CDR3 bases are TGTGCCAGCAGCAAGCGGGGGGCTAATGAAAAACTGTTTTTT. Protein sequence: CASSKRGANEKLFF.

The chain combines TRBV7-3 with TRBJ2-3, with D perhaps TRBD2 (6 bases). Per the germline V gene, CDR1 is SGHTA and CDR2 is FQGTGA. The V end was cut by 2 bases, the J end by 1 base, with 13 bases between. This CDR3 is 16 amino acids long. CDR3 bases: TGTGCCAGCAGCTTACGGCTAGCGCCCCGCACAGATACGCAGTATTTT. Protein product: CASSLRLAPRTDTQYF.

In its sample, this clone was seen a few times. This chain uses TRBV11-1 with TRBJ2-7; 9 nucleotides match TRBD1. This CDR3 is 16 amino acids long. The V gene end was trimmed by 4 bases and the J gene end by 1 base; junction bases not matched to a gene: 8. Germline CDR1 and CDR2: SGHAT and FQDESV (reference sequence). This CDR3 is CASSSGGTGRSYEQYF. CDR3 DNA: TGTGCCAGCAGCTCCGGGGGGACAGGGCGATCCTACGAGCAGTACTTC. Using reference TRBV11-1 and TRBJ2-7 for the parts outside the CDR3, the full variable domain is EAEVAQSPRYKITEKSQAVAFWCDPISGHATLYWYRQILGQGPELLVQFQDESVVDDSQLPKDRFSAERLKGVDSTLKIQPAELGDSAMYLCASSSGGTGRSYEQYFGPGTRLTVT.

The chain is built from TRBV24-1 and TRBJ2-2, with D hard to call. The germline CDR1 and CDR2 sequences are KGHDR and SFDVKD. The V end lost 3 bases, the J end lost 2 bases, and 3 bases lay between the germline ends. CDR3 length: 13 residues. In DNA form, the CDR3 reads TGTGCCACCAGTGATACTAACACCGGGGAGCTGTTTTTT. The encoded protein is CATSDTNTGELFF.

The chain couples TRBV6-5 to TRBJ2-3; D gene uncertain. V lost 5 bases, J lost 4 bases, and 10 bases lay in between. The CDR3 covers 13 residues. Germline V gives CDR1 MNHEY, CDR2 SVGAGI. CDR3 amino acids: CASSLTSADTQYF. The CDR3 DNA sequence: TGTGCCAGCAGTCTCACCTCAGCAGATACGCAGTATTTT.